This TCR beta chain was recovered during a study of T cell repertoires in cytomegalovirus infection. Study as a whole: Selected CMV epitopes included recently identified HLA-C-restricted ones as well as well-studied HLA-B-restricted ones. Public TCR beta signatures indicated both CMV infection and matching HLA type.

In TCRdb, the reads were re-called with MiXCR into one record per CDR3 protein. Of roughly 730,000 distinct CDR3 sequences listed, around 35% are singletons. This clonotype was picked up many times. Its antigen is not identified. Germline CDR1 SGHTA, CDR2 FQGNSA. The length of the CDR3 is 15 residues. Trimming took off 7 bases at V and 4 bases at J, with 19 bases between the two ends. Broader study findings: HLA-C-restricted CMV-specific TCR beta clonotypes prevailed in the ex vivo response. Identification of carriers of CMV plus the relevant HLA was achieved through cumulative public TCR beta family frequency.

The specimen was cultured PBMCs, collected from culture after CMV antigen stimulation. This chain links TRBV7-2 with TRBJ2-5; D is undetermined. The origin of this receptor is a human donor in good health (CMV status not recorded). Some clones in this sample may be carry-over from other donors' samples. CDR3 sequence: CASITQAFGGETQYF. The CDR3 nucleotides are TGTGCCAGCATAACCCAAGCTTTCGGTGGAGAGACCCAGTACTTC.